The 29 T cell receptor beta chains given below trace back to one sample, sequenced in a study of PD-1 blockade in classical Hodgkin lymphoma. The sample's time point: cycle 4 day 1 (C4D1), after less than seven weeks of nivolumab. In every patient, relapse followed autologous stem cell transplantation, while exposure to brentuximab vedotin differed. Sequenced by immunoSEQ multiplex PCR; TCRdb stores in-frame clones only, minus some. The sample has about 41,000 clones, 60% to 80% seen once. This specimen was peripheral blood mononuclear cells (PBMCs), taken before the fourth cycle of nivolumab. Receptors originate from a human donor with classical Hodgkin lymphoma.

CDR3 nucleotides: TGTGCCAGTAGTTTTCTGGGGAGCGCGGGGGCTGAAGCTTTCTTT. It encodes CASSFLGSAGAEAFF. The chain employs TRBV19 and TRBJ1-1; possibly TRBD1 for D (5 bases). Per germline, CDR1 LNHDA and CDR2 SQIVND (reference sequence). The CDR3 covers 15 residues. V lost 5 bases and J lost 6, with 19 bases in between.

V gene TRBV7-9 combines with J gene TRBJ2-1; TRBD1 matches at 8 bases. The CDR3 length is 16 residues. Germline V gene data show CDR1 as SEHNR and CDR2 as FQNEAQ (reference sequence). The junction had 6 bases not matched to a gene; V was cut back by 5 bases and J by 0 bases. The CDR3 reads CASSPRDRSSYNEQFF. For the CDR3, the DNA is TGTGCCAGCAGCCCAAGGGACAGGAGCTCCTACAATGAGCAGTTCTTC.

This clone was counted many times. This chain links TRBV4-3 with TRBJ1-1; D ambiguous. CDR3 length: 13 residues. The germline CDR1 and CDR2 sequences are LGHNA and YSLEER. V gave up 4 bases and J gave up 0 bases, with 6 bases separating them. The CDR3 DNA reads TGCGCCAGCAGCCTAAGCATGAACACTGAAGCTTTCTTT. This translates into CASSLSMNTEAFF.

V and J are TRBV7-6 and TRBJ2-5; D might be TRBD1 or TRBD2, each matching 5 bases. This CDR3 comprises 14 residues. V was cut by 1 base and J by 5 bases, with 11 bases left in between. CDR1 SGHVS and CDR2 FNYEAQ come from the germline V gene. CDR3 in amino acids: CASSLGGTGETQYF. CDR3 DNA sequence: TGTGCCAGCAGCTTAGGAGGGACCGGGGAGACCCAGTACTTC.

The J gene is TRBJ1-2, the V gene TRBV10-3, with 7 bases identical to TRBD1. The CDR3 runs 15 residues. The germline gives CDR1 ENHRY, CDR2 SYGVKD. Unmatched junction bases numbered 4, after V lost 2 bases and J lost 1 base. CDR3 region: CAISEETGDNYGYTF. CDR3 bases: TGTGCCATCAGTGAGGAAACAGGGGATAACTATGGCTACACCTTC.

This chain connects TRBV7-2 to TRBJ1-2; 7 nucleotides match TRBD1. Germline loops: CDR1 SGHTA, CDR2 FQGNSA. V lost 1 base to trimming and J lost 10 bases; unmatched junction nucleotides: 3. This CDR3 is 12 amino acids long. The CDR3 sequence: CASSLVGQNYTF. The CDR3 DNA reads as TGTGCCAGCAGCTTAGTGGGACAGAACTACACCTTC.

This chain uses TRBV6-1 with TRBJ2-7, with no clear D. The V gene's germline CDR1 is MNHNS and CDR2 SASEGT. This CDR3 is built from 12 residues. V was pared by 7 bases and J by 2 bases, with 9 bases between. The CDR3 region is CASNERAYEQYF. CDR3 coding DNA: TGTGCCAGCAACGAACGGGCCTACGAGCAGTACTTC.

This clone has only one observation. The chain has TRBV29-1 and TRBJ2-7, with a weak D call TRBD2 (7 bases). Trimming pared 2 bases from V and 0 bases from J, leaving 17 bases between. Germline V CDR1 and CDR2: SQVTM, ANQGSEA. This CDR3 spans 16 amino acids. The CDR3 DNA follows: TGCAGCGTTGAATGGAGAGGGGGGGGAAACTCCTACGAGCAGTACTTC. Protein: CSVEWRGGGNSYEQYF.

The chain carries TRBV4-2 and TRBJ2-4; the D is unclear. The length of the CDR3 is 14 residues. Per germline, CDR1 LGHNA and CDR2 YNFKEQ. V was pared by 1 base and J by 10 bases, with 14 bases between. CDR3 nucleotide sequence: TGTGCCAGCAGCCAAGTAGATGAGTCCGGAATTCAGTACTTC. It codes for CASSQVDESGIQYF.

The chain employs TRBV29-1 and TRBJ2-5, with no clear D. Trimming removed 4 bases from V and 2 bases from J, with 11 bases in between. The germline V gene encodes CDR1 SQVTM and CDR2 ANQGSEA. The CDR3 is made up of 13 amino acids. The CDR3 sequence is CSVGVPLQETQYF. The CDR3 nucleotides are TGCAGCGTTGGAGTTCCCCTACAAGAGACCCAGTACTTC. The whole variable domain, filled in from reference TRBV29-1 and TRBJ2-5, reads SAVISQKPSRDICQRGTSLTIQCQVDSQVTMMFWYRQQPGQSLTLIATANQGSEATYESGFVIDKFPISRPNLTFSTLTVSNMSPEDSSIYLCSVGVPLQETQYFGPGTRLLVL.

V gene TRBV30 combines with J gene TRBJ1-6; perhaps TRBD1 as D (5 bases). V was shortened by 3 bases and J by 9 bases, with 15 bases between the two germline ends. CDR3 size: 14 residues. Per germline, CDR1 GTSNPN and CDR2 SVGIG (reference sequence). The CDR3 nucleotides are TGTGCCTGGAGACCCGCAGGGAGGAGTTCACCCCTCCACTTT. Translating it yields CAWRPAGRSSPLHF.

CDR3 protein: CASSLERQGALRNTEAFF. For the CDR3, the DNA is TGTGCCAGCAGCTTAGAACGACAGGGGGCGTTAAGGAACACTGAAGCTTTCTTT. V is TRBV11-3 and J is TRBJ1-1, with 10 bases that match TRBD1. Germline CDR1 SGHNT, CDR2 YENEEA. J gave up 1 base and V 0 bases, and 8 bases lay outside the gene matches. This CDR3 contains 18 residues.

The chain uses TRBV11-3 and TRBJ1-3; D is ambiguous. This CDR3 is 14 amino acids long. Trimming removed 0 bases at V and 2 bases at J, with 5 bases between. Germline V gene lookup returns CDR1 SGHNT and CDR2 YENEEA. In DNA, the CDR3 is TGTGCCAGCAGCTTAGAAGACACTGGAAACACCATATATTTT. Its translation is CASSLEDTGNTIYF.

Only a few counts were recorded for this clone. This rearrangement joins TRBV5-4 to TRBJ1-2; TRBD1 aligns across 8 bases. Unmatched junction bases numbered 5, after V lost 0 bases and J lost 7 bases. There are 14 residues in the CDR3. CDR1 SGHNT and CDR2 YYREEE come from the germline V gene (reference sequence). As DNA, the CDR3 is TGTGCCAGCAGCTTGGATTCAGGGGGCGGTGGCTACACCTTC. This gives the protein CASSLDSGGGGYTF.

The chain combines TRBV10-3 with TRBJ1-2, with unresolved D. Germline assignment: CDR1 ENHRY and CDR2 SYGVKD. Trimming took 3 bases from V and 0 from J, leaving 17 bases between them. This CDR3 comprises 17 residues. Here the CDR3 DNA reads TGTGCCATCAGTGACATGTCTGGGGAGGGTTCTAACTATGGCTACACCTTC. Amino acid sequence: CAISDMSGEGSNYGYTF.

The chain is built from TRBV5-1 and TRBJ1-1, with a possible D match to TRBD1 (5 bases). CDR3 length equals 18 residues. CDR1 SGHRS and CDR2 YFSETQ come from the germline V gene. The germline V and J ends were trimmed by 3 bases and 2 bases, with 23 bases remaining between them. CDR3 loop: CASSWGPPRDPVNTEAFF. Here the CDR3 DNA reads TGCGCCAGCAGCTGGGGCCCGCCCCGAGACCCGGTAAACACTGAAGCTTTCTTT.

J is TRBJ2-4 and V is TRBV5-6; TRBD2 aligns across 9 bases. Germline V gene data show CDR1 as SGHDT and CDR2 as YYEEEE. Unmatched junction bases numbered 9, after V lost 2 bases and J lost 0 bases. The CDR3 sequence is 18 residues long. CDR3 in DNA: TGTGCCAGCAGCTTTGGCCTAGCGGGGACTTTAGCCAAAAACATTCAGTACTTC. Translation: CASSFGLAGTLAKNIQYF.

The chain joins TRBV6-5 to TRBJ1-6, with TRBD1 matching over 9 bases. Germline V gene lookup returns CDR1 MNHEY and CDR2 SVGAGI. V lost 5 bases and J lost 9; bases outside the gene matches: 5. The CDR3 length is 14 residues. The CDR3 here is CASSPGQGSSPLHF. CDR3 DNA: TGTGCCAGCAGTCCGGGACAGGGAAGTTCACCCCTCCACTTT.

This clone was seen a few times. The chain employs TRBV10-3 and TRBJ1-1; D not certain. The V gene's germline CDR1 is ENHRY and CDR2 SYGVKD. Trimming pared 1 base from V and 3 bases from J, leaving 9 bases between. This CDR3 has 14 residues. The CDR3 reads CAISEFVGDTEAFF. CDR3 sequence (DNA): TGTGCCATCAGTGAGTTTGTCGGGGACACTGAAGCTTTCTTT.

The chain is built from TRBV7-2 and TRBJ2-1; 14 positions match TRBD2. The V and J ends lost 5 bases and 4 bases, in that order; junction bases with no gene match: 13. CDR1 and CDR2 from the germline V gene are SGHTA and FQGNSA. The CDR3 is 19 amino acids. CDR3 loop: CASSQFPLTSGGAYNEQFF. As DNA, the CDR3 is TGTGCCAGCAGCCAATTCCCCTTGACTAGCGGGGGGGCATACAATGAGCAGTTCTTC.

The CDR3 is CASSILGYNEQFF. The DNA of the CDR3 is TGTGCCAGCAGTATCCTAGGTTACAATGAGCAGTTCTTC. The rearrangement joins TRBV27 to TRBJ2-1; D is unclear. The V gene lost 5 bases and the J gene lost 4 bases, with 9 bases spanning the gap. The germline V gene encodes CDR1 MNHEY and CDR2 SMNVEV (reference sequence). This CDR3 has 13 residues.

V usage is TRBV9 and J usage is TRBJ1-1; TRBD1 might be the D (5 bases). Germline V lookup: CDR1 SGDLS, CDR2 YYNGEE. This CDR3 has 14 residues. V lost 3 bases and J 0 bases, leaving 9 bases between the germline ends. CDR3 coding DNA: TGTGCCAGCAGCGGAACAGGTGTGAACACTGAAGCTTTCTTT. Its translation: CASSGTGVNTEAFF.

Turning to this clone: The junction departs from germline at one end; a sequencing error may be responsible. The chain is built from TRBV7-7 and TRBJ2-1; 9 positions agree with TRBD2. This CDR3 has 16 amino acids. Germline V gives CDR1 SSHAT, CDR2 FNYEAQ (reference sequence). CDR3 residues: CASSLVAGGPDNEQFF. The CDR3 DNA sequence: TGTGCTAGCAGCTTAGTCGCGGGGGGGCCGGACAATGAGCAGTTCTTC.

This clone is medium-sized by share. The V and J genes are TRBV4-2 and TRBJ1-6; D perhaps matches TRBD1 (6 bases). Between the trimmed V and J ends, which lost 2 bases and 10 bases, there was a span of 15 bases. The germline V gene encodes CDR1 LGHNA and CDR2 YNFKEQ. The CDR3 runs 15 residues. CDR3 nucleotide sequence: TGTGCCAGCAGCCAACTTCGACAGGCGGGCTCACCCCTCCACTTT. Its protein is CASSQLRQAGSPLHF.

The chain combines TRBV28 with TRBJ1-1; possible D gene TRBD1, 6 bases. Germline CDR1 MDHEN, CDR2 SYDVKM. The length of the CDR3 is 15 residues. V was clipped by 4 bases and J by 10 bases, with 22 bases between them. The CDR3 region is CASSSAGKTGIGAFF. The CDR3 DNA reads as TGTGCCAGCAGTTCCGCGGGAAAAACAGGGATTGGAGCTTTCTTT. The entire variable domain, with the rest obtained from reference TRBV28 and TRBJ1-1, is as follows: DVKVTQSSRYLVKRTGEKVFLECVQDMDHENMFWYRQDPGLGLRLIYFSYDVKMKEKGDIPEGYSVSREKKERFSLILESASTNQTSMYLCASSSAGKTGIGAFFGQGTRLTVV.

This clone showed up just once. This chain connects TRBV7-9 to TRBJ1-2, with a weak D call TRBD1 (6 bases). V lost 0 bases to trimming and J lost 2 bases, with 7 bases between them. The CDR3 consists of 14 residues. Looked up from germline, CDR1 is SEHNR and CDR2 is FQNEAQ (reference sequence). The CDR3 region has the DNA TGTGCCAGCAGCTTAGCAGGACAGAACTATGGCTACACCTTC. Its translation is CASSLAGQNYGYTF.

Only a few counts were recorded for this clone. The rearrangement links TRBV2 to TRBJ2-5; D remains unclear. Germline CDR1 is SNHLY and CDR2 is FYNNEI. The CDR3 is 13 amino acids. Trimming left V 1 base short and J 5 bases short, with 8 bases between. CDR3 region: CASSEVRSETQYF. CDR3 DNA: TGTGCCAGCAGTGAAGTACGGAGCGAGACCCAGTACTTC.

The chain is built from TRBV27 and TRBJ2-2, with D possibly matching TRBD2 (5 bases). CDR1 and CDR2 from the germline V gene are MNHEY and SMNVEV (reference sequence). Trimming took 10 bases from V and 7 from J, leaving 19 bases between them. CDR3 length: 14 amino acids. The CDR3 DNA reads TGTGCCACCTCGACTTTACCCCGGGGCGGGGAGCTGTTTTTT. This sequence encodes CATSTLPRGGELFF.

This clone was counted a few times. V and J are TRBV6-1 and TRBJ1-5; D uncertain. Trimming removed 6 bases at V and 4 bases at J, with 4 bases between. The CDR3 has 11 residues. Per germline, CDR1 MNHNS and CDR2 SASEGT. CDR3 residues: CASSLNQPQHF. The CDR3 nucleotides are TGTGCCAGCAGCCTAAATCAGCCCCAGCATTTT.